This T cell receptor (beta chain) was sequenced in a study of OX40 agonist ivuxolimab in advanced cancers. A note on the overall study: Ivuxolimab was a fully human IgG2 agonistic monoclonal antibody targeting the costimulatory receptor OX40 (CD134). Prior anti-PD-1, anti-PD-L1 or anti-CTLA-4 therapy was permitted, and checkpoint inhibitors had been received by about two fifths of dose-escalation patients. Of the approximately 50 dose-escalation patients, hepatocellular carcinoma was present in about 20, melanoma in roughly 15, renal cell carcinoma in 9 and head and neck cancer in 9. The point of sequencing TCRbeta in the periphery was to test whether ivuxolimab changed TCR sequence diversity and drove clonal T-cell expansion. Intravenous ivuxolimab was administered to patients every 2 weeks at six dose levels: 0.01, 0.1, 0.3, 1.5, 3 and 10 mg/kg. The dose-escalation cohort was about 83% male with a mean age of approximately 60 years, ranging from about 23 to 85. Three dose-escalation patients achieved partial responses, one with hepatocellular carcinoma and two with cutaneous melanoma. The paper reports the monotherapy dose-escalation portion (N of about 54 patients) of the phase I ivuxolimab trial.

To sequence the TCRbeta CDR3 region, genomic DNA was isolated from the sorted cells. The immunoSEQ Assay was used to sequence the TCRbeta CDR3 regions. TCRdb provides this immuneACCESS table in a form limited to in-frame rearrangements. Some clones are lacking; in checked studies, under half of them reflect an unresolved V gene, and why the rest are absent is not known. This sample lists 80,000 or so clones; about 90% were detected once. In total, the top ten clones hold 1.5% to 2% of the sample. Beyond this particular receptor, the publication reports: In the 0.1-3.0 mg/kg groups, partial responders had among the lowest normalized peripheral clonal expansion, particularly in CD8+ T cells. Antigen specificity was not determined for the clonally expanded peripheral T cells. After ivuxolimab, more expanded clones were found on average in CD8+ T cells than in CD4+ T cells. Low levels of normalized T-cell clonal expansion were also shown by some nonresponding patients. Clonal expansion of both CD4+ and CD8+ blood T cells was observed from baseline to week 6 at doses 0.1 to 3.0 mg/kg.

The CDR3 goes from the cysteine to the phenylalanine over 13 residues. CDR3 DNA is the only sequence kept; it has 39 bases, read in frame from the first base. Looking up the germline V gene yields CDR1 MNHEY and CDR2 SVGAGI. V is cut by 5 bases and J by 5 bases, and the space between the germline ends is 12 bases. The trial excluded patients who had a history of autoimmune disease or who were on systemic immunosuppression. Peripheral blood for TCR sequencing was drawn from every dose cohort at baseline, at cycle 4 day 1 and at cycle 7 day 1. Samples were obtained from an open-label, multicenter, first-in-human phase I dose-escalation trial of ivuxolimab. Adults with locally advanced or metastatic melanoma, renal cell carcinoma, hepatocellular carcinoma or head and neck squamous cell carcinoma were enrolled in the trial. CD4+ and CD8+ T cells were sorted separately from peripheral blood before TCR sequencing.

This clone was seen just once. The target of this receptor is not known. No clone much larger than this one lies a single base away; base qualities are absent. The rearranged segments are TRBV6-5 and TRBJ1-2, with the identity of the D gene unclear. The receptor was derived from an adult with an advanced solid tumor such as melanoma, head and neck, liver or kidney cancer. This specimen was CD4+ or CD8+ T cells sorted from blood, taken in a trial of the OX40 agonist ivuxolimab. The nucleotide sequence is given as TGTGCCAGCAGTGAGCGGGGAGGGTATGGCTACACCTTC. Its translation reads: CASSERGGYGYTF.